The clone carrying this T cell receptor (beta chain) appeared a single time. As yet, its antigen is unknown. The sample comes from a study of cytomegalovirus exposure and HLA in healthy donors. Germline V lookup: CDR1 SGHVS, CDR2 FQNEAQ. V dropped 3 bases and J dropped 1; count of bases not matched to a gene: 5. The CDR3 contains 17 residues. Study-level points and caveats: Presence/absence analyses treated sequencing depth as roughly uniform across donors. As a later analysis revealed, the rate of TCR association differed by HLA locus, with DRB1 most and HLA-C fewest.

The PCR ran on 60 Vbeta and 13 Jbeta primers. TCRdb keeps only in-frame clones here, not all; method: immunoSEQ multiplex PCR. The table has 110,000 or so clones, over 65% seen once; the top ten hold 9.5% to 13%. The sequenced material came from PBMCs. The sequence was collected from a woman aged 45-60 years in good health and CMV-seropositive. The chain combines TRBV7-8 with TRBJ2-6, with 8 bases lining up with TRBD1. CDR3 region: CASSFRQGWSGANVLTF. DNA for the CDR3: TGTGCCAGCAGCTTCCGACAGGGGTGGTCTGGGGCCAACGTCCTGACTTTC.